This passage covers 10 T cell receptor beta chains from one sample sequenced in a study of shared T cell receptors in the human thymus (dated by TCRdb to 2020 to 2022). Libraries were built with the immunoSEQ multiplex PCR assay. In its TCRdb copy, this immuneACCESS table keeps in-frame sequences only and misses some clones. Where compared with another copy, unresolved V genes explain less than half of these, and the others have no known cause. Recorded for this sample are hundreds of thousands of clones; roughly 86% of them occurred a single time. In total, the top ten clones hold over 0.008% of the sample. The same data also went into a second study, on human thymus T cells.

The sequenced sample was thymocytes. The source is a boy less than two years old with a congenital heart defect. Donor details come from another sample of the same person, matched by shared clones.

The V gene is TRBV30, the J gene TRBJ1-2; TRBD1 matches 8 bases. Per the germline V gene, CDR1 is GTSNPN and CDR2 is SVGIG (reference sequence). Unmatched junction bases numbered 8, after V lost 6 bases and J lost 5 bases. This CDR3 spans 13 amino acids. The CDR3 DNA reads TGTGCCTGCCAGGACAGGGTGAGGTATGGCTACACCTTC. Amino acid sequence: CACQDRVRYGYTF.

DNA of the CDR3: TGTGCCAGCAGCCACGCGATGGGAGGGGCTGTAATCTACGAGCAGTACTTC. As protein: CASSHAMGGAVIYEQYF. The chain couples TRBV14 to TRBJ2-7; 7 bases line up with TRBD2. Germline assignment: CDR1 SGHDN and CDR2 FVKESK. This CDR3 spans 17 amino acids. J was trimmed by 3 bases and V by 3 bases; bases with no gene match: 14. The full variable domain, its missing parts supplied by reference TRBV14 and TRBJ2-7, is EAGVTQFPSHSVIEKGQTVTLRCDPISGHDNLYWYRRVMGKEIKFLLHFVKESKQDESGMPNNRFLAERTGGTYSTLKVQPAELEDSGVYFCASSHAMGGAVIYEQYFGPGTRLTVT.

The chain links TRBV19 to TRBJ2-2, with 8 bases lining up with TRBD2. Germline trimming cut 2 bases from V and 1 base from J; bases unmatched to any gene: 3. Germline-derived CDR1 and CDR2 are LNHDA and SQIVND (reference sequence). The CDR3 contains 16 residues. Written as DNA, the CDR3 is TGTGCCAGTAGTATAACGGGAGGGATGAACACCGGGGAGCTGTTTTTT. The encoded protein is CASSITGGMNTGELFF. Variable domain in full (rest from reference TRBV19 and TRBJ2-2): DGGITQSPKYLFRKEGQNVTLSCEQNLNHDAMYWYRQDPGQGLRLIYYSQIVNDFQKGDIAEGYSVSREKKESFPLTVTSAQKNPTAFYLCASSITGGMNTGELFFGEGSRLTVL.

The chain recombines TRBV7-2 with TRBJ1-2; 12 positions agree with TRBD1. The V gene end was trimmed by 5 bases and the J gene end by 6 bases; junction bases not matched to a gene: 13. Germline V CDR1 and CDR2: SGHTA, FQGNSA. This CDR3 spans 17 amino acids. CDR3 region: CASSASLRDRGRNGYTF. The CDR3 nucleotides read TGTGCCAGCAGCGCATCTTTGAGGGACAGGGGGCGAAATGGCTACACCTTC.

The gene calls are TRBV13 and TRBJ2-2; TRBD2 matches at 8 bases. From germline, CDR1 is PRHDT and CDR2 FYEKMQ (reference sequence). There are 16 residues in the CDR3. V lost 6 bases to trimming and J lost 4 bases; unmatched junction nucleotides: 10. The CDR3 nucleotides are TGTGCCAGCAGACAATACTGGACTAGCCCCACCGGGGAGCTGTTTTTT. It translates to CASRQYWTSPTGELFF. The variable domain in full, completed from reference TRBV13 and TRBJ2-2, reads AAGVIQSPRHLIKEKRETATLKCYPIPRHDTVYWYQQGPGQDPQFLISFYEKMQSDKGSIPDRFSAQQFSDYHSELNMSSLELGDSALYFCASRQYWTSPTGELFFGEGSRLTVL.

This chain links TRBV10-2 with TRBJ2-3; the D gene is possibly TRBD2 (5 bases). CDR1 WSHSY and CDR2 SAAADI come from the germline V gene. V gave up 5 bases and J gave up 6 bases, with 9 bases separating them. This CDR3 region has 12 residues. The CDR3 protein is CASSSPGDTQYF. The CDR3 nucleotides are TGCGCCAGCAGTAGTCCGGGGGATACGCAGTATTTT.

V and J are TRBV6-5 and TRBJ2-7, with TRBD1 matching over 11 bases. This CDR3 spans 15 amino acids. J was trimmed by 3 bases and V by 4 bases; bases with no gene match: 5. Per germline, CDR1 MNHEY and CDR2 SVGAGI. In nucleotides, the CDR3 is TGTGCCAGCAGTTGGACAGGGGGCGGGAACTACGAGCAGTACTTC. The encoded protein is CASSWTGGGNYEQYF.

The chain links TRBV30 to TRBJ2-1, with 16 bases aligning to TRBD2. The CDR3 is 21 amino acids. Germline loops: CDR1 GTSNPN, CDR2 SVGIG (reference sequence). V shed 2 bases and J 7 bases; nucleotides not matched to a gene: 20. This CDR3 is CAWSTNFPGLAGGPRRNEQFF. The CDR3 DNA reads TGTGCCTGGAGTACTAACTTCCCGGGACTAGCGGGAGGGCCAAGGAGAAATGAGCAGTTCTTC.

This chain joins TRBV28 and TRBJ2-7, with TRBD1 as a possible D gene (6 bases). V lost 2 bases and J lost 4, with 12 bases in between. The CDR3 has 14 residues. Germline CDR1 and CDR2: MDHEN and SYDVKM. The CDR3 is CASSLPGHHYEQYF. The CDR3 bases are TGTGCCAGCAGTTTACCGGGACATCATTACGAGCAGTACTTC.

J is TRBJ1-6 and V is TRBV9; no reliable D call. This CDR3 has 16 amino acids. CDR1 and CDR2 from the germline V gene are SGDLS and YYNGEE. V lost 0 bases and J lost 5, with 12 bases in between. CDR3 coding DNA: TGTGCCAGCAGCGTAGTGGCGGGCCCGGATAATTCACCCCTCCACTTT. Translated, it gives CASSVVAGPDNSPLHF.